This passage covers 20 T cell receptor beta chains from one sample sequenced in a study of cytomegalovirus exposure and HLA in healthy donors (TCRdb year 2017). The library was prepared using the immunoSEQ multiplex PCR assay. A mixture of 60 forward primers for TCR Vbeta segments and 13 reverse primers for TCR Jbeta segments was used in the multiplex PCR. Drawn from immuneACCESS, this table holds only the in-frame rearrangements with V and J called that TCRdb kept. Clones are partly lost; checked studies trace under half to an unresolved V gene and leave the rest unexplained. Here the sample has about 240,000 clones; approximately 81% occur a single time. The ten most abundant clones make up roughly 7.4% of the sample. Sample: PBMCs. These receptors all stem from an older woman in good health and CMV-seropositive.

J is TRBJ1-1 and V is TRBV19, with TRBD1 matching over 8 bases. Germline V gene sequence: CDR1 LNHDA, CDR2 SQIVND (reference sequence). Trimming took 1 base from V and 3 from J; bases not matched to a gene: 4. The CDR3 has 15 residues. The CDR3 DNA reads TGTGCCAGTAGTATAGTTCTACAGGGGGACACTGAAGCTTTCTTT. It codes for CASSIVLQGDTEAFF.

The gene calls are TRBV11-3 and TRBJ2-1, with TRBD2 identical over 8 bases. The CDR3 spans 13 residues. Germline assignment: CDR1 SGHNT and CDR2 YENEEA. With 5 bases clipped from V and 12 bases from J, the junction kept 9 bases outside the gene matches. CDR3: CASSPTGGEGQFF. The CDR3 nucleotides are TGTGCCAGCAGCCCTACCGGGGGGGAGGGGCAGTTCTTC.

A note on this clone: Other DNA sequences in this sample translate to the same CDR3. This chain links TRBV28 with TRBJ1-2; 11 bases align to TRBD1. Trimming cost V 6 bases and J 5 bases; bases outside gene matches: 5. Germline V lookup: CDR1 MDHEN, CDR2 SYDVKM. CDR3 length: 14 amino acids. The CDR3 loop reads CASSLGQGAYGYTF. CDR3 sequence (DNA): TGTGCCAGCAGCTTAGGACAGGGGGCTTATGGCTACACCTTC.

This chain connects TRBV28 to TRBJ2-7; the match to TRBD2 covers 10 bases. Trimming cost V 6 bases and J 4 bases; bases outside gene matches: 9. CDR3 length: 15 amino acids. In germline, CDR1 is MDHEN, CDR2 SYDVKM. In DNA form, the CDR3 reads TGTGCCAGCAGCTCCCTCACTAGCGGGGCTTACGAGCAGTACTTC. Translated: CASSSLTSGAYEQYF.

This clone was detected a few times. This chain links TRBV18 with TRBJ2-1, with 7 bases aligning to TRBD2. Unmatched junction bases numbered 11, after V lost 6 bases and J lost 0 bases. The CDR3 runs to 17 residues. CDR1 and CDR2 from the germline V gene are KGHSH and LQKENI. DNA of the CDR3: TGTGCCAGCTCCCCGGCGTACGCTAGCGGCTCCTACAATGAGCAGTTCTTC. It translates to CASSPAYASGSYNEQFF. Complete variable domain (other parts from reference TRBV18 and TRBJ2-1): NAGVMQNPRHLVRRRGQEARLRCSPMKGHSHVYWYRQLPEEGLKFMVYLQKENIIDESGMPKERFSAEFPKEGPSILRIQQVVRGDSAAYFCASSPAYASGSYNEQFFGPGTRLTVL.

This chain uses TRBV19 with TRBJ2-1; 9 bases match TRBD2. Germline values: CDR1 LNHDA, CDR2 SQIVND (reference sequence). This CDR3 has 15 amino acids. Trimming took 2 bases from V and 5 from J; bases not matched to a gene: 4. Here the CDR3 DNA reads TGTGCCAGTAGTATATTTAGCGGGAGCCACAATGAGCAGTTCTTC. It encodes CASSIFSGSHNEQFF.

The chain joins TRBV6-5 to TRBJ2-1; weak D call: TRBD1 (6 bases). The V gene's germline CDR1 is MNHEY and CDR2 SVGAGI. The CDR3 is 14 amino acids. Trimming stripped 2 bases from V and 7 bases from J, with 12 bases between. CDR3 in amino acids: CASSYLAGANEQFF. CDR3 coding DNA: TGTGCCAGCAGTTACCTTGCAGGGGCTAATGAGCAGTTCTTC.

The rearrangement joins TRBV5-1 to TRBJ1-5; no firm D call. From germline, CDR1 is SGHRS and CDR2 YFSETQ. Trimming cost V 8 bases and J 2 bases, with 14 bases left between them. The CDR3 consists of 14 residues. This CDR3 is CASFLGGGNQPQHF. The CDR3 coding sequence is TGCGCCAGTTTTTTAGGTGGAGGCAATCAGCCCCAGCATTTT.

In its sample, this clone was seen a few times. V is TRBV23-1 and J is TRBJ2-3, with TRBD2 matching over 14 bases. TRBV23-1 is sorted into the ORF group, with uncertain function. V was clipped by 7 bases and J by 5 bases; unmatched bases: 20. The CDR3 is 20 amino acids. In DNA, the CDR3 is TGCGCCAGCACCCCAGGCCTGACTAGCGGGAGGGACCCGGATAGAGATACGCAGTATTTT. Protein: CASTPGLTSGRDPDRDTQYF.

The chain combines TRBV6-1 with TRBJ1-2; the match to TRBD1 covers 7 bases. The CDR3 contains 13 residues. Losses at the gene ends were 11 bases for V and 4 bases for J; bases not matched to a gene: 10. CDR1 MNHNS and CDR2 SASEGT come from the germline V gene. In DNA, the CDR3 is TGTGCCGGGCGACAGGGCCTTGGCTATGGCTACACCTTC. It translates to CAGRQGLGYGYTF.

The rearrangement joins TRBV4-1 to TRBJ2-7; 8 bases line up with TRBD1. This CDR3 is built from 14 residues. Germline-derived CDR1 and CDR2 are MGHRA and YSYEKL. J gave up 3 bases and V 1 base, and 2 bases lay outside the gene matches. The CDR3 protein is CASSQGTGFYEQYF. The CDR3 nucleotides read TGCGCCAGCAGCCAAGGGACAGGGTTCTACGAGCAGTACTTC.

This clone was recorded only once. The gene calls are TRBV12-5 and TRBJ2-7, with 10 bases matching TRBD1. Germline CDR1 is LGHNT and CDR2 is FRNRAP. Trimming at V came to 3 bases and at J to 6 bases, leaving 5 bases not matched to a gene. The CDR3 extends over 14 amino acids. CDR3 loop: CASGLFDRGREQYF. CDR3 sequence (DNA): TGTGCTAGTGGTTTATTCGACAGGGGGCGCGAGCAGTACTTC.

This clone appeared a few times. The CDR3 loop reads CASSQESGGVPSGTDTQYF. The CDR3 DNA follows: TGCGCCAGCAGCCAAGAGTCCGGAGGGGTCCCCTCTGGGACAGATACGCAGTATTTT. The J gene is TRBJ2-3, the V gene TRBV4-1, with a possible D match to TRBD2 (6 bases). The V end lost 0 bases, the J end lost 3 bases, and 22 bases lay between the germline ends. There are 19 residues in the CDR3. CDR1 and CDR2 (germline): MGHRA, YSYEKL.

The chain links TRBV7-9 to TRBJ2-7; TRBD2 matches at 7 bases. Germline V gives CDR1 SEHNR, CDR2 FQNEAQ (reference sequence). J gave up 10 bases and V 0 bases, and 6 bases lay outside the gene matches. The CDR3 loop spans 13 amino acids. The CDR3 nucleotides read TGTGCCAGCAGCTTAGCAGGCGGGAGAGGACAGTACTTC. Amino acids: CASSLAGGRGQYF. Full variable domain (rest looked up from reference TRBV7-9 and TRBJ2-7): DTGVSQNPRHKITKRGQNVTFRCDPISEHNRLYWYRQTLGQGPEFLTYFQNEAQLEKSRLLSDRFSAERPKGSFSTLEIQRTEQGDSAMYLCASSLAGGRGQYFGPGTRLTVT.

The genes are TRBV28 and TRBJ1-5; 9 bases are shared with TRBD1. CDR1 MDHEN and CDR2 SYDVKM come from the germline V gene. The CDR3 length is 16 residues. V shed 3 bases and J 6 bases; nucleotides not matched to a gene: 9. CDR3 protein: CASSFGTGTSGQPQHF. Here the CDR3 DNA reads TGTGCCAGCAGTTTTGGGACAGGGACGTCGGGTCAGCCCCAGCATTTT.

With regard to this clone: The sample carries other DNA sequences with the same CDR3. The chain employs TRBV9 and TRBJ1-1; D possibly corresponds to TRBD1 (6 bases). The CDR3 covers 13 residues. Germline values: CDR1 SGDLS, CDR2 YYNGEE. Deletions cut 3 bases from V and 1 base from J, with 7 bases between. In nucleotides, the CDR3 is TGTGCCAGCAGCGCGGGACAGAACACTGAAGCTTTCTTT. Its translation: CASSAGQNTEAFF.

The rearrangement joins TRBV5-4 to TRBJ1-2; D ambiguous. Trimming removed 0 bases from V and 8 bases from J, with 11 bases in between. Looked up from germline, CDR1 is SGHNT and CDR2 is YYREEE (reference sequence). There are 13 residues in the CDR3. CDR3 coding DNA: TGTGCCAGCAGCTTGGCGGGTGGAGAAGGCTACACCTTC. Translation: CASSLAGGEGYTF.

CDR3 sequence reads: CASSSGLVVRAYEQYF. The CDR3 nucleotides are TGTGCCAGCAGCTCGGGACTAGTGGTACGCGCCTACGAGCAGTACTTC. The rearrangement uses TRBV7-8 and TRBJ2-7, with 8 nucleotides matching TRBD2. V gave up 4 bases and J gave up 2 bases; unmatched junction bases: 10. The CDR3 length is 16 residues. The V gene's germline CDR1 is SGHVS and CDR2 FQNEAQ.

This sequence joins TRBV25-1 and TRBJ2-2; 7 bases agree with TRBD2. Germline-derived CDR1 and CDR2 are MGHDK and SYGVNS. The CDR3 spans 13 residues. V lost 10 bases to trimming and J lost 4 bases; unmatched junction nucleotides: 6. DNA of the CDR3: TGTGCCACTTCCAGCGGGGCCACCGGGGAGCTGTTTTTT. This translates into CATSSGATGELFF.

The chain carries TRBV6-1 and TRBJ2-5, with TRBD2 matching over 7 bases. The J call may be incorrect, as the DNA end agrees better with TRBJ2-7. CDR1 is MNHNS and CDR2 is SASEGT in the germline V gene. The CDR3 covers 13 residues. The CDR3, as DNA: TGTGCCAGCAGTGAGGGAGGGTCCTACGAGCAGTACTTC. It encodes CASSEGGSYEQYF.